The rows below give T cell receptor beta chains drawn from one sample of a study of early T cells in non-severe SARS-CoV-2 infection. TCRdb reprocessed the 5' RACE reads via MiXCR and lists one record per CDR3 protein. In the table there are some 50,000 distinct CDR3 sequences, approximately 9.9% of which are singletons. Material for sequencing was whole blood. Source of these receptors: an adult who was a healthcare worker with PCR-confirmed SARS-CoV-2 infection or an uninfected control (not recorded which). The CDR3 runs from the conserved cysteine through the conserved F or W. The order of the fields is D gene, J gene, clone size, V gene, CDR3 DNA, CDR3 protein. D genes are given only for firm matches. Size tells how often a clone was seen (once, few, many) or the class of an expanded clone, and some rows leave it out.

d_gene: TRBD2; j_gene: TRBJ2-3; abundance: -; v_gene: TRBV5-1; CDR3nt: TGCGCCAGCAGCTTTCGCGGGGGGGCCTCAGATACGCAGTATTTT; CDR3aa: CASSFRGGASDTQYF
d_gene: TRBD1; j_gene: TRBJ2-7; abundance: many; v_gene: TRBV18; CDR3nt: TGTGCCAGCTCACGGGACAGGGGAGACGAGCAGTACTTC; CDR3aa: CASSRDRGDEQYF
d_gene: TRBD1; j_gene: TRBJ2-3; abundance: few; v_gene: TRBV20-1; CDR3nt: TGCAGTGCTAGGGGGACAGGGAAAGATACGCAGTATTTT; CDR3aa: CSARGTGKDTQYF
d_gene: -; j_gene: TRBJ2-2; abundance: few; v_gene: TRBV12-3/TRBV12-4; CDR3nt: TGTGCCAGCCGAGGCAGGCAGGCGAACACCGGGGAGCTGTTTTTT; CDR3aa: CASRGRQANTGELFF
d_gene: -; j_gene: TRBJ1-2; abundance: -; v_gene: TRBV20-1; CDR3nt: TGCAGTGCTAGGGGGCCCCTGCTACATGGCTACACCTTC; CDR3aa: CSARGPLLHGYTF
d_gene: TRBD1; j_gene: TRBJ2-1; abundance: few; v_gene: TRBV11-2; CDR3nt: TGTGCCAGCAGCCTCAGACAGGGGACCTACAATGAGCAGTTCTTC; CDR3aa: CASSLRQGTYNEQFF
d_gene: -; j_gene: TRBJ2-3; abundance: -; v_gene: TRBV2; CDR3nt: TGTGCCAGCAGCCCCAGGGGTGAAGCAGATACGCAGTATTTT; CDR3aa: CASSPRGEADTQYF
d_gene: -; j_gene: TRBJ2-2; abundance: few; v_gene: TRBV10-3; CDR3nt: TGTGCCATCAGTGAGTCGAACGAGGGCGCCGGGGAGCTGTTTTTT; CDR3aa: CAISESNEGAGELFF
d_gene: -; j_gene: TRBJ2-4; abundance: -; v_gene: TRBV3-1; CDR3nt: TGTGCCAGCAGCCCGTCTCAACTAGCCAAAAACATTCAGTACTTC; CDR3aa: CASSPSQLAKNIQYF
d_gene: TRBD1; j_gene: TRBJ2-1; abundance: many; v_gene: TRBV7-8; CDR3nt: TGTGCCAGCAGCCCGCCCGGGACAGGGGGCGCGCAGTTCTTC; CDR3aa: CASSPPGTGGAQFF
d_gene: -; j_gene: TRBJ1-3; abundance: many; v_gene: TRBV6-5; CDR3nt: TGTGCCAGCAGTCCCCACTACTCTGGAAACACCATATATTTT; CDR3aa: CASSPHYSGNTIYF
d_gene: -; j_gene: TRBJ2-1; abundance: few; v_gene: TRBV2; CDR3nt: TGTGCCAGCCGGGCACAGTGGGTCTACAATGAGCAGTTCTTC; CDR3aa: CASRAQWVYNEQFF
d_gene: -; j_gene: TRBJ2-5; abundance: once; v_gene: TRBV3-1; CDR3nt: TGTGCCAGCAGCCAAGCGACTACTCAAGAGACCCAGTACTTC; CDR3aa: CASSQATTQETQYF
d_gene: -; j_gene: TRBJ2-1; abundance: few; v_gene: TRBV4-1; CDR3nt: TGCGCCAGCAGCCCCGAAGACAACAATGAGCAGTTCTTC; CDR3aa: CASSPEDNNEQFF
d_gene: -; j_gene: TRBJ2-5; abundance: few; v_gene: TRBV5-1; CDR3nt: TGCGCCAGCACCCGTAACACGGGCGAAGAGACCCAGTACTTC; CDR3aa: CASTRNTGEETQYF
d_gene: -; j_gene: TRBJ2-7; abundance: few; v_gene: TRBV3-1; CDR3nt: TGTGCCAGCAGCCAGCGAACACAGGGATTGGGAGAGCAGTACTTC; CDR3aa: CASSQRTQGLGEQYF
d_gene: -; j_gene: TRBJ1-1; abundance: many; v_gene: TRBV11-1; CDR3nt: TGTGCCAGCAGTGGCGCAGGGGTAGCGGCTGAAGCTTTCTTT; CDR3aa: CASSGAGVAAEAFF
d_gene: -; j_gene: TRBJ2-2; abundance: few; v_gene: TRBV18; CDR3nt: TGTGCCAGCCCTGGGCGGGACAGCCCTTCCACCGGGGAGCTGTTTTTT; CDR3aa: CASPGRDSPSTGELFF
d_gene: -; j_gene: TRBJ2-7; abundance: -; v_gene: TRBV7-8; CDR3nt: TGTGCCAGCAGCCTAAGACAGTTTCCAACCTACGAGCAGTACTTC; CDR3aa: CASSLRQFPTYEQYF
d_gene: TRBD1; j_gene: TRBJ1-1; abundance: many; v_gene: TRBV7-9; CDR3nt: TGTGCCAGCAGAGACGGGGGACAGCGCGAAATGTTT; CDR3aa: CASRDGGQREMF
d_gene: TRBD1; j_gene: TRBJ1-1; abundance: -; v_gene: TRBV5-1; CDR3nt: TGCGCCAGCAGCTTGGAGGGCAGGGGGCCGAACACTGAAGCTTTCTTT; CDR3aa: CASSLEGRGPNTEAFF
d_gene: TRBD1; j_gene: TRBJ1-1; abundance: many; v_gene: TRBV20-1; CDR3nt: TGCAGTGCTTCAGGGGGCGGGGGGGCCACTGAAGCTTTCTTT; CDR3aa: CSASGGGGATEAFF
d_gene: -; j_gene: TRBJ2-5; abundance: -; v_gene: TRBV13; CDR3nt: TGTGCCAGCAGCTGGGGGGCAGGATCGGAAGAGACCCAGTACTTC; CDR3aa: CASSWGAGSEETQYF
d_gene: -; j_gene: TRBJ1-4; abundance: few; v_gene: TRBV20-1; CDR3nt: TGCAGTGCTAGCGAGGCGGGAAAACTGTTTTTT; CDR3aa: CSASEAGKLFF
d_gene: TRBD1; j_gene: TRBJ1-2; abundance: -; v_gene: TRBV10-3; CDR3nt: TGTGCCATCGGACAGGGGCAGGGGGCCGTTGGCTACACCTTC; CDR3aa: CAIGQGQGAVGYTF
d_gene: -; j_gene: TRBJ1-5; abundance: many; v_gene: TRBV5-1; CDR3nt: TGCGCCAGCAGCAAGGACGGTCCCAATCAGCCCCAGCATTTT; CDR3aa: CASSKDGPNQPQHF
d_gene: TRBD2; j_gene: TRBJ2-3; abundance: -; v_gene: TRBV7-2; CDR3nt: TGTGCCAGCAGCTTAATCGGGAGGGCCGCCGCAGATACGCAGTATTTT; CDR3aa: CASSLIGRAAADTQYF
d_gene: -; j_gene: TRBJ2-5; abundance: many; v_gene: TRBV12-3/TRBV12-4; CDR3nt: TGTGCCAGCAGCCGGGTAGAGACCCAGTACTTC; CDR3aa: CASSRVETQYF
d_gene: -; j_gene: TRBJ2-7; abundance: few; v_gene: TRBV11-2; CDR3nt: TGTGCCGCCGGAGGTCCAGCTACTTCGGGTGAGCAGTACTTC; CDR3aa: CAAGGPATSGEQYF
d_gene: -; j_gene: TRBJ2-4; abundance: -; v_gene: TRBV7-8; CDR3nt: TGTGCCAGCAGCTTAGGGTGGGCCGTGGTCAGCAAAAACATTCAGTACTTC; CDR3aa: CASSLGWAVVSKNIQYF
d_gene: -; j_gene: TRBJ2-2; abundance: few; v_gene: TRBV18; CDR3nt: TGTGCCACAACTTTGGAGGCAGGGGAAACCGGGGAGCTGTTTTTT; CDR3aa: CATTLEAGETGELFF
d_gene: -; j_gene: TRBJ1-2; abundance: -; v_gene: TRBV7-8; CDR3nt: TGTGCCAGCGCCACCTTGTCTGGCTATGGCTACACCTTC; CDR3aa: CASATLSGYGYTF